The present TCR beta chain was sequenced within a study of spatial heterogeneity in lung cancer. About the study: Within tumor regions, the number of TCR transcripts tracked closely with a T cell module score obtained from matched bulk RNA-seq. Study observations and caveats: One measure, the expanded intratumoral alpha and beta TCR count, tracked tumor mutation counts.

This clonotype was observed many times. Its matching antigen is unknown. Noted time point: sample taken at primary tumor resection. The donors comprised some 72 untreated early-stage non-small cell lung cancer patients. From tumor, nontumor lung or frozen PBMC, whole RNA was taken unsorted for sequencing. The germline V and J ends were trimmed by 3 bases and 1 base, with 7 bases remaining between them. The CDR3 totals 14 residues. The germline gives CDR1 SGHTA, CDR2 FQGNSA. From the 5' RACE reads, TCRdb called clonotypes with MiXCR, one entry per CDR3 protein. The repertoire holds thousands of distinct CDR3 sequences, with 1% to 1.5% as singletons.

This receptor was identified in a male donor with early-stage non-small cell lung cancer. This specimen was lung tumor tissue, taken at surgery. This chain connects TRBV7-2 to TRBJ1-5; no definite D call. The CDR3 sequence is CASSFWGSNQPQHF. The CDR3 DNA sequence: TGTGCCAGCAGCTTCTGGGGAAGCAATCAGCCCCAGCATTTT.